This T cell receptor (beta chain) was obtained from a study of cytomegalovirus exposure and HLA in healthy donors. Across the whole study: Early released data comprised 80 million to 100 million unique TCRs from HLA-typed donors. The study's findings and limits: Presence/absence results assume similar sequencing depth per donor, which may not hold. The study labeled fewer than 200 TCR beta chains cytomegalovirus-associated.

Concerning this clone: Its cognate antigen is unknown.

The PCR made use of 60 Vbeta and 13 Jbeta primers. Sequencing was performed with immunoSEQ multiplex PCR; in TCRdb, only in-frame clones are kept and a portion is missing. This sample has roughly 190,000 clones; under 80% occur once, and the top ten carry about 2.9%. Sequencing used PBMCs. This TCR derives from a female donor in good health and CMV-seronegative.

The CDR3 protein is CASSPGTGNYGYTF. CDR3 in DNA: TGTGCCAGCTCACCGGGGACAGGAAACTATGGCTACACCTTC. The chain recombines TRBV18 with TRBJ1-2; 8 positions agree with TRBD1. The CDR3 has 14 amino acids. Germline V gives CDR1 KGHSH, CDR2 LQKENI. The ends lost 3 bases at V and 2 bases at J; junction bases unmatched: 2. Variable domain in full (rest from reference TRBV18 and TRBJ1-2): NAGVMQNPRHLVRRRGQEARLRCSPMKGHSHVYWYRQLPEEGLKFMVYLQKENIIDESGMPKERFSAEFPKEGPSILRIQQVVRGDSAAYFCASSPGTGNYGYTFGSGTRLTVV.